This paragraph covers one T cell receptor (beta chain) sequence. This sample stems from a study of PD-L1 blockade in urothelial cancer. The wider study: Prior chemotherapy ranged from 0 to 3 regimens per patient.

Clones were read by immunoSEQ multiplex PCR, and TCRdb kept only the in-frame ones, dropping some. The profile shows about 82,000 clones, 90% of them singletons. Unmatched junction bases numbered 7, after V lost 5 bases and J lost 3 bases. In germline, CDR1 is SGDLS, CDR2 YYNGEE. CDR3 size: 14 residues. This receptor was taken from a man aged 55-75 years with urothelial cancer. The chain recombines TRBV9 with TRBJ2-7; 8 bases are shared with TRBD1. Sample: PBMCs, taken around atezolizumab (anti-PD-L1) treatment. The CDR3: CASSRDRGGYEQYF. The CDR3 DNA reads as TGTGCCAGCAGTCGCGACAGGGGAGGCTACGAGCAGTACTTC.